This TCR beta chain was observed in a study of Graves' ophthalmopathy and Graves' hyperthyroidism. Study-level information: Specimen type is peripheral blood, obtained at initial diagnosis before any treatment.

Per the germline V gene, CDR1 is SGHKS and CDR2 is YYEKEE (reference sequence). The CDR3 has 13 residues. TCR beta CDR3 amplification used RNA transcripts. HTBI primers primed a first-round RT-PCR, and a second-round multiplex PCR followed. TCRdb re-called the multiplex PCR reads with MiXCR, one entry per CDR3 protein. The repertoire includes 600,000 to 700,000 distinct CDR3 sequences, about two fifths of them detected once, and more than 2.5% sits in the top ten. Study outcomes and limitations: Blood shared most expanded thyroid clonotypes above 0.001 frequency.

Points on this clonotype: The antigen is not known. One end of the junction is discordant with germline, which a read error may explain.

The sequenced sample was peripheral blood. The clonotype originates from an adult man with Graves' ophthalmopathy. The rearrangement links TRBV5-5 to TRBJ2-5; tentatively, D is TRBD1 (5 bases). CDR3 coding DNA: TGCGCCAGCAGCTTAAGGGGTCGTCGGACCCAGTACTTC. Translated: CASSLRGRRTQYF.